A single T cell receptor beta chain is shown here with its context. This sample stems from a study of cytomegalovirus exposure and HLA in healthy donors. The V end was cut by 2 bases, the J end by 0 bases, with 12 bases between. This CDR3 has 16 amino acids. The germline gives CDR1 SGHDT, CDR2 YYEEEE. 13 Jbeta primers and 60 Vbeta primers were used for the PCR. The method was immunoSEQ multiplex PCR; TCRdb's version includes in-frame clones alone and lacks a portion of them. The sample has 100,000 to 150,000 clones, around 74% seen once. The origin of this receptor is a male donor in good health and CMV-seronegative. The sample comprised PBMCs. This sequence joins TRBV5-6 and TRBJ2-1; D not resolved. CDR3 loop: CASSFPTQHSYNEQFF. CDR3 bases: TGTGCCAGCAGCTTCCCTACACAGCACTCCTACAATGAGCAGTTCTTC.